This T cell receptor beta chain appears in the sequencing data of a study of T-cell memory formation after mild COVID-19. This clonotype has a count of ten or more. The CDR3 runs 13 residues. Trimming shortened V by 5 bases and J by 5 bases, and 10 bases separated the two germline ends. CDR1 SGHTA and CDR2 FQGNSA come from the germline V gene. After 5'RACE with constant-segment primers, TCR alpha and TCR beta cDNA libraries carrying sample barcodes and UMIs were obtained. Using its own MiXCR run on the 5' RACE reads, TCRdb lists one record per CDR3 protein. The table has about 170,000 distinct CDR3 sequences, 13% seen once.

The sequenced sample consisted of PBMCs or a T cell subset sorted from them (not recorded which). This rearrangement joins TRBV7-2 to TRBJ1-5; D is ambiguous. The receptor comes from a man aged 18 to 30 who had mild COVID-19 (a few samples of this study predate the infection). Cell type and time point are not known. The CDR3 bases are TGTGCCAGCAGCCCCCCGGGCCATCAGCCCCAGCATTTT. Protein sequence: CASSPPGHQPQHF.